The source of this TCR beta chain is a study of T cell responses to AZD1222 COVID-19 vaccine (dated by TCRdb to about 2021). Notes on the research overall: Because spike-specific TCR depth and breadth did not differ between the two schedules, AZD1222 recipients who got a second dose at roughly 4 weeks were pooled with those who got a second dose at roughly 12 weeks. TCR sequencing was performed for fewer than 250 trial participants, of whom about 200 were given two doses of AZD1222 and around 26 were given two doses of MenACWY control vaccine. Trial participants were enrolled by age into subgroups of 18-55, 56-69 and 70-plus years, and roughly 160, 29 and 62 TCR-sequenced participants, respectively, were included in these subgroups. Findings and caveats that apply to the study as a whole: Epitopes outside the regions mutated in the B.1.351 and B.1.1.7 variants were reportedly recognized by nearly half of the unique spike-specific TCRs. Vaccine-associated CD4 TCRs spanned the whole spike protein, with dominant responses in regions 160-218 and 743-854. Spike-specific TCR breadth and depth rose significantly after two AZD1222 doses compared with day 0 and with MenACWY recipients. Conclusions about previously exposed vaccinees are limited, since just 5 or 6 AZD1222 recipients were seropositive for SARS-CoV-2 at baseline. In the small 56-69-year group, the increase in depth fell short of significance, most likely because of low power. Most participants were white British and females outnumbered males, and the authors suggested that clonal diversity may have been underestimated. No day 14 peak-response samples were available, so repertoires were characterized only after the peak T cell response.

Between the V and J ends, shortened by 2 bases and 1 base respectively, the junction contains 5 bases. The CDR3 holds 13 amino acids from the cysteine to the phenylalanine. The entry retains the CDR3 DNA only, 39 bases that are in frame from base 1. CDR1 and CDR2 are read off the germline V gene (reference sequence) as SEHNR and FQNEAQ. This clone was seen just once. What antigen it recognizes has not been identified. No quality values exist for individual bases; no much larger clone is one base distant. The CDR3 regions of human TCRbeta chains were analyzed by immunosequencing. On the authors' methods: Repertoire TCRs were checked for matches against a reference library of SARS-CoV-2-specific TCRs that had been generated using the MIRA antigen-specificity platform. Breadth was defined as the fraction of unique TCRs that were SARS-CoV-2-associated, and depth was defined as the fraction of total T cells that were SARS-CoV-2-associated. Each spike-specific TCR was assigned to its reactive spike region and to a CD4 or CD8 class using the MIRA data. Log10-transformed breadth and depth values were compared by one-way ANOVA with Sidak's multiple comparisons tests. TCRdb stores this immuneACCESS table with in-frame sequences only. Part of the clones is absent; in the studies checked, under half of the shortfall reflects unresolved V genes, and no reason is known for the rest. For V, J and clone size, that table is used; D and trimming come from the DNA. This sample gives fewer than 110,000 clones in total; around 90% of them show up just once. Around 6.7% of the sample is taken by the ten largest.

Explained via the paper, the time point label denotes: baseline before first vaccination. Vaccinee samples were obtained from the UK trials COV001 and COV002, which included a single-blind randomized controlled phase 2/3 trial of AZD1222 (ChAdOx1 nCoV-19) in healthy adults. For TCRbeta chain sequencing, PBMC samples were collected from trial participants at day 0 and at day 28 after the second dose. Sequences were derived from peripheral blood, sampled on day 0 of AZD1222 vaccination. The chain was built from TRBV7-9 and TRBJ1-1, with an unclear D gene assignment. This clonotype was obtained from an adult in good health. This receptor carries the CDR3 CASSLLTNTEAFF. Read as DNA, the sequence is TGTGCCAGCAGCTTACTAACGAACACTGAAGCTTTCTTT.